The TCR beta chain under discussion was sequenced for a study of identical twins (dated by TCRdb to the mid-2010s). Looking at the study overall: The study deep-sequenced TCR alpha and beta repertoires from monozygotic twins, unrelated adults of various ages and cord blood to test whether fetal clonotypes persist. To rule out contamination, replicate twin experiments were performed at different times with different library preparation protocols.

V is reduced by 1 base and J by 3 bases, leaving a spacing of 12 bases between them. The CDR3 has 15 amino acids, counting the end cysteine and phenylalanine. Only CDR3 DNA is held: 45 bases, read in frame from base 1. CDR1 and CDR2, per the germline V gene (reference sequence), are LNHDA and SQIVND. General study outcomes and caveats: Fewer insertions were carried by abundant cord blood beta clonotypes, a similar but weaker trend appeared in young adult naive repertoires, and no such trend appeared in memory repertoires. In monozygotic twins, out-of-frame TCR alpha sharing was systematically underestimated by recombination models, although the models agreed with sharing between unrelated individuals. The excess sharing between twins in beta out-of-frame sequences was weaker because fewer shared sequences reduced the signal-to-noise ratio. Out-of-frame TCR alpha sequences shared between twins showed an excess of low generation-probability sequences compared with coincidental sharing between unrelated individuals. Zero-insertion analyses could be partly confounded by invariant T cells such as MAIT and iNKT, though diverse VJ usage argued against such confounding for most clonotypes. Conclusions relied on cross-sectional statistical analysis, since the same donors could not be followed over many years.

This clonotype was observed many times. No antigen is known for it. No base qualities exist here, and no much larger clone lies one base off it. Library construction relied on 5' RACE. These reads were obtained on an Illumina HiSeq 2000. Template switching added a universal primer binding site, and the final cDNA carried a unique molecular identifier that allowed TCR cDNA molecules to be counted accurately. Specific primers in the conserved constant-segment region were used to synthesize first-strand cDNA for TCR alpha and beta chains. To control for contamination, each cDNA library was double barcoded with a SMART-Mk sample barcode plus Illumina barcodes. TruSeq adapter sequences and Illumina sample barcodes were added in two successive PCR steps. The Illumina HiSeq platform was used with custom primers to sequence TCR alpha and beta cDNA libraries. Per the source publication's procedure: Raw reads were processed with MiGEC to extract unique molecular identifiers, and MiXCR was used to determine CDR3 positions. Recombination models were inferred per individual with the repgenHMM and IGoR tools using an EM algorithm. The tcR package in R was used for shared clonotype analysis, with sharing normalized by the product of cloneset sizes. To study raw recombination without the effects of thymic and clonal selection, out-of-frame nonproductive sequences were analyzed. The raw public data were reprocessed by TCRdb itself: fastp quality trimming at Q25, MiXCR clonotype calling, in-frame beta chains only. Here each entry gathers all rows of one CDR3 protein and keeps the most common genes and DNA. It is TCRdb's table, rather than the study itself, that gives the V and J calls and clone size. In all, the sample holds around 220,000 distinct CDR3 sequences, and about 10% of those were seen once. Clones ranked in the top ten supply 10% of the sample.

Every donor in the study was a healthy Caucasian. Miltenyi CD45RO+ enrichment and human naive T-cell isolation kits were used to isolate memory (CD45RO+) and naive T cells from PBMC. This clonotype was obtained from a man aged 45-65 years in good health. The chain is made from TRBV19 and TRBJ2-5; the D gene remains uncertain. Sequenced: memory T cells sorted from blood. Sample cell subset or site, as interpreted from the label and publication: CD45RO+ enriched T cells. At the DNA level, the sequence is TGTGCCAGTAGTATAGCGTCTAGATCGGAAGAGACCCAGTACTTC. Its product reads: CASSIASRSEETQYF.